This T cell receptor (beta chain) appears in the sequencing data of a study of blood T cell repertoires in COVID-19. Study at large: Researchers got acute and convalescent COVID-19 samples from the United States, Italy and Spain. The analysed material was cDNA or gDNA that came from T cells, B-cell-depleted T cells, or PBMCs.

Germline CDR1 reads LGHNA; CDR2 reads YSLEER. The CDR3 is made up of 14 amino acids. V lost 0 bases to trimming and J lost 4 bases, with 9 bases between them. Per the authors' pipeline: It was from reference gene primer amplification that nucleated cell counts were estimated. Repertoires were generated with immunoSEQ multiplex PCR, while TCRdb's copy carries only in-frame clones and drops some. V, J and clone size are taken as reported in that table, and D and trimming were inferred from the DNA itself. The data hold 100,000 or so clones, with around 79% observed a single time. Sequencing was done on a sample of peripheral blood. V usage is TRBV4-3 and J usage is TRBJ1-2; D is uncertain. This clonotype was sampled from a human donor in a cohort sampled during active COVID-19. The CDR3 here is CASSQEAAVYGYTF. Written as DNA, the CDR3 is TGCGCCAGCAGCCAAGAAGCGGCAGTCTATGGCTACACCTTC.